The clone carrying this T cell receptor (beta chain) was found many times. The data were taken from a study of HIV-infected patients and healthy controls. Whole blood was used without fractionation, so all unsorted peripheral T cells were included. An approximately 2.4 ml peripheral blood sample was taken for RNA. Reverse transcription used 450 to 500 ng RNA and constant-region primers for alpha and beta. Using multiplexing indices, alpha and beta chain libraries were generated apart by chain-specific third strand synthesis. Each cDNA molecule was barcoded, and a single primer pair amplified each chain. Two random hexamers, added before amplification and joined, formed each molecule's 12-nucleotide barcode. A short first PCR added P5 and P7 adapter elements and a second index. TCRdb recomputed calls from the 5' RACE reads with MiXCR, one row per CDR3 protein. The data hold 8,000 to 10,000 distinct CDR3 sequences, with approximately 8% observed a single time.

The germline V and J ends were trimmed by 2 bases and 6 bases, with 15 bases remaining between them. This CDR3 comprises 15 residues. The germline gives CDR1 MNHEY, CDR2 SVGEGT. The rearrangement links TRBV6-2 or TRBV6-3 to TRBJ2-3; D is ambiguous. The receptor was isolated from an adult with HIV infection. The donor label of this sample is uncertain. Sample: blood, taken before antiretroviral therapy. CDR3 protein: CASSYRAAGSDTQYF. CDR3 nucleotide sequence: TGTGCCAGCAGTTACAGGGCTGCCGGGTCTGATACGCAGTATTTT.